A single sample gave rise to the 7 T cell receptor beta chains below, sequenced in a study of blood T cell repertoires in COVID-19. The table came from immunoSEQ multiplex PCR; TCRdb's copy has only in-frame clones and leaves some out. There are 120,000 or so clones in the sample; 75% to 90% occur only once, and 1.9% lies in the top ten. Sequencing was performed on peripheral blood. The receptor set was obtained from a man in his 70s with acute or convalescent COVID-19.

The chain is built from TRBV11-2 and TRBJ1-4; D is unresolved. Germline CDR1 and CDR2: SGHAT and FQNNGV. The ends were cut back, 0 bases at V and 8 bases at J, with 16 bases in the middle. The CDR3 has 16 amino acids. The DNA of the CDR3 is TGTGCCAGCAGCTTAGACTATCGCAGGTTTGGGGAAAAACTGTTTTTT. It codes for CASSLDYRRFGEKLFF.

This clone was observed a handful of times. This chain uses TRBV29-1 with TRBJ1-2, with 10 bases aligning to TRBD1. Trimming removed 7 bases from V and 4 bases from J; junction bases left unmatched: 3. The CDR3 spans 12 residues. The germline CDR1 and CDR2 sequences are SQVTM and ANQGSEA. The CDR3 DNA follows: TGCAGCGCAGGACAGGGGGGCTATGGCTACACCTTC. It codes for CSAGQGGYGYTF.

The V gene is TRBV4-1, the J gene TRBJ2-7; possibly TRBD1 for D (7 bases). The V gene's germline CDR1 is MGHRA and CDR2 YSYEKL. The length of the CDR3 is 16 residues. V was clipped by 0 bases and J by 8 bases, with 20 bases between them. CDR3 sequence: CASSQEGGAGGSKQYF. In DNA, the CDR3 is TGCGCCAGCAGCCAAGAGGGGGGAGCAGGGGGAAGTAAGCAGTACTTC.

The chain couples TRBV20-1 to TRBJ1-2; D gene uncertain. This CDR3 spans 11 amino acids. Germline lookup yields CDR1 DFQATT and CDR2 SNEGSKA (reference sequence). Trimming removed 5 bases at V and 2 bases at J, with 6 bases between. The CDR3 here is CSAGQNYGYTF. In nucleotides, the CDR3 is TGCAGTGCTGGGCAGAACTATGGCTACACCTTC.

The rearrangement uses TRBV6-5 and TRBJ2-7, with a possible D match to TRBD1 (5 bases). CDR1 and CDR2 (germline): MNHEY, SVGAGI. The CDR3 is 13 residues long. The V end was cut by 1 base, the J end by 3 bases, with 7 bases between. CDR3 coding DNA: TGTGCCAGCAGTTACTGGCAGGGCTACGAGCAGTACTTC. Translation gives CASSYWQGYEQYF.

The chain has TRBV6-5 and TRBJ2-7; 7 bases fit TRBD2. The V segment lost 7 bases and the J segment 3 bases; nucleotides outside the gene matches: 6. Germline V gives CDR1 MNHEY, CDR2 SVGAGI. CDR3 length: 13 residues. CDR3: CASTPAGHYEQYF. The CDR3 bases are TGTGCCAGCACCCCAGCGGGGCACTACGAGCAGTACTTC.

This chain joins TRBV19 and TRBJ1-5; 10 bases agree with TRBD1. Germline-derived CDR1 and CDR2 are LNHDA and SQIVND (reference sequence). The CDR3 extends over 17 amino acids. Trimming removed 4 bases from V and 0 bases from J; junction bases left unmatched: 6. In DNA, the CDR3 is TGTGCCAGTAGTACCGACAGGGGGCTATATAGCAATCAGCCCCAGCATTTT. Protein product: CASSTDRGLYSNQPQHF. The variable domain in full, with the rest retrieved from reference TRBV19 and TRBJ1-5, is DGGITQSPKYLFRKEGQNVTLSCEQNLNHDAMYWYRQDPGQGLRLIYYSQIVNDFQKGDIAEGYSVSREKKESFPLTVTSAQKNPTAFYLCASSTDRGLYSNQPQHFGDGTRLSIL.